This T cell receptor beta chain was sequenced during a study of blood T cell repertoires in COVID-19. Only in-frame clones appear in the TCRdb table, and some are missing; sequencing was by immunoSEQ multiplex PCR. The sample lists fewer than 400,000 clones; 70% to 90% were seen once. Trimming took 8 bases from V and 7 from J, leaving 11 bases between them. Germline lookup yields CDR1 DFQATT and CDR2 SNEGSKA (reference sequence). The CDR3 is made up of 10 amino acids. This sequence originates from a man in his thirties or forties who had recovered from COVID-19. The source material was PBMCs or T cells enriched from blood (not recorded which). The chain uses TRBV20-1 and TRBJ1-1; D gene unclear. The CDR3 is CSTTEGEAFF. CDR3 nucleotides: TGCAGTACGACGGAGGGTGAAGCTTTCTTT.